Reported below is one T cell receptor (beta chain). Method: immunoSEQ multiplex PCR; TCRdb's copy keeps in-frame clones and lacks some. The table includes 95,000 to 100,000 clones, under 96% detected once. V lost 3 bases to trimming and J lost 5 bases; unmatched junction nucleotides: 12. There are 17 residues in the CDR3. Germline V lookup: CDR1 KGHSH, CDR2 LQKENI. The data belong to a study of technical replicates of blood from several donors. This chain uses TRBV18 with TRBJ2-7; 11 bases are a match to TRBD2. Sequencing was carried out using T cells isolated from PBMCs. The receptor was derived from a human donor in good health. Written as DNA, the CDR3 is TGTGCCAGCTCACCGCTGTCACTAGCGGGGGTCGGGGACGAGCAGTACTTC. It yields the protein CASSPLSLAGVGDEQYF.